The 18 T cell receptor beta chains below all came from one sample that was sequenced in a study of beta chain features in type 1 diabetes. These receptors have no known antigen. cDNA synthesis used the whole RNA isolate, giving expressed TCRB sequences. Some clones are missing from TCRdb's copy, which holds only in-frame ones; the method was immunoSEQ multiplex PCR. Of under 300,000 clones listed, about a fifth were seen once; the top ten hold 0.028%. General observations from the study: TCRB CDR3s from Type 1 diabetes patients were moderately but significantly shorter in all four CD4+ subsets.

The sample consisted of naive CD4+ T cells from blood. The receptor source for this set is a woman in her forties with type 1 diabetes.

This clone has only a few counts. The V call is TRBV6-6, the J call TRBJ2-7; 11 bases line up with TRBD1. Germline assignment: CDR1 MNHNY and CDR2 SVGAGI (reference sequence). The CDR3 runs 13 residues. J gave up 5 bases and V 7 bases, and 4 bases lay outside the gene matches. The CDR3 nucleotides are TGTGCCAGCAAGCGGGACAGGGGGAACGAGCAGTACTTC. It codes for CASKRDRGNEQYF.

In this sample, this clone turned up a few times. The chain is built from TRBV6-6 and TRBJ2-7; 9 bases match TRBD1. The CDR3 loop spans 14 amino acids. In germline, CDR1 is MNHNY, CDR2 SVGAGI (reference sequence). Germline trimming cut 4 bases from V and 4 bases from J; bases unmatched to any gene: 5. CDR3 sequence reads: CASSLPTGGYEQYF. CDR3 nucleotide sequence: TGTGCCAGCAGTTTGCCGACAGGGGGGTACGAGCAGTACTTC.

Only a few counts were recorded for this clone. CDR3: CASRSGNQPQHF. CDR3 bases: TGTGCCAGCAGATCGGGCAATCAGCCCCAGCATTTT. V is TRBV7-2 and J is TRBJ1-5; no reliable D call. CDR3 length equals 12 residues. Germline V gene sequence: CDR1 SGHTA, CDR2 FQGNSA. V lost 6 bases and J 2 bases, leaving 5 bases between the germline ends.

The chain couples TRBV4-3 to TRBJ2-7; 11 nucleotides agree with TRBD1. The CDR3 consists of 17 residues. In germline, CDR1 is LGHNA, CDR2 YSLEER. The V segment lost 4 bases and the J segment 5 bases; nucleotides outside the gene matches: 13. The chain's CDR3 is CASSPSRTGGSANEQYF. DNA for the CDR3: TGCGCCAGCAGCCCCTCGAGGACAGGGGGCAGTGCTAACGAGCAGTACTTC.

This chain links TRBV7-2 with TRBJ1-2; D remains unclear. Trimming took 1 base from V and 4 from J, leaving 16 bases between them. The CDR3 spans 16 residues. Germline CDR1 and CDR2: SGHTA and FQGNSA. The CDR3 DNA follows: TGTGCCAGCAGCTTAGACTCAACCGGAGGAACCTATGGCTACACCTTC. The encoded protein is CASSLDSTGGTYGYTF.

V usage is TRBV7-9 and J usage is TRBJ2-7; D perhaps matches TRBD1 (6 bases). From germline, CDR1 is SEHNR and CDR2 FQNEAQ (reference sequence). The ends were cut back, 3 bases at V and 6 bases at J, with 18 bases in the middle. This CDR3 has 15 residues. The CDR3 spells CASSFSTGSPFEQYF. The DNA for the CDR3 is TGTGCCAGCAGCTTTTCAACAGGGAGCCCTTTCGAGCAGTACTTC.

Concerning this clone: The sample has other DNA sequences that encode this CDR3 too. The chain combines TRBV7-2 with TRBJ2-7, with a tentative D call TRBD1 (5 bases). Germline CDR1 SGHTA, CDR2 FQGNSA. The V end lost 2 bases, the J end lost 1 base, and 6 bases lay between the germline ends. The CDR3 consists of 13 residues. The CDR3 coding sequence is TGTGCCAGCAGCTTATCAGGGTCCTACGAGCAGTACTTC. Protein product: CASSLSGSYEQYF.

This rearrangement joins TRBV5-6 to TRBJ1-4, with D unclear. Germline CDR1 is SGHDT and CDR2 is YYEEEE. Between the trimmed V and J ends, which lost 3 bases and 4 bases, there was a span of 7 bases. The CDR3 sequence is 13 residues long. Here the CDR3 reads CASSSQDNEKLFF. The CDR3, as DNA: TGTGCCAGCAGCTCGCAGGATAATGAAAAACTGTTTTTT. Variable domain in full (rest from reference TRBV5-6 and TRBJ1-4): DAGVTQSPTHLIKTRGQQVTLRCSPKSGHDTVSWYQQALGQGPQFIFQYYEEEERQRGNFPDRFSGHQFPNYSSELNVNALLLGDSALYLCASSSQDNEKLFFGSGTQLSVL.

This clone was detected a few times. The CDR3 region is CASSQDRSEGHEQYF. CDR3 nucleotide sequence: TGCGCCAGCAGCCAAGATCGGTCGGAGGGACACGAGCAGTACTTC. The V gene is TRBV4-3, the J gene TRBJ2-7, with D possibly being TRBD2 (6 bases). The germline V and J ends were trimmed by 0 bases and 5 bases, with 14 bases remaining between them. This CDR3 region has 15 residues. The germline V gene encodes CDR1 LGHNA and CDR2 YSLEER.

The table lists this clone with a count of one. The gene calls are TRBV30 and TRBJ2-1; TRBD2 matches at 8 bases. The CDR3 is 19 residues long. The V and J ends lost 2 bases and 0 bases, in that order; junction bases with no gene match: 15. Germline lookup yields CDR1 GTSNPN and CDR2 SVGIG (reference sequence). The CDR3 coding sequence is TGTGCCTGGAGTCCCGAAGGAGCGGGAGTTAGGGCCTCCTACAATGAGCAGTTCTTC. Translation gives CAWSPEGAGVRASYNEQFF. The variable domain in full, with the rest retrieved from reference TRBV30 and TRBJ2-1, is SQTIHQWPATLVQPVGSPLSLECTVEGTSNPNLYWYRQAAGRGLQLLFYSVGIGQISSEVPQNLSASRPQDRQFILSSKKLLLSDSGFYLCAWSPEGAGVRASYNEQFFGPGTRLTVL.

The chain recombines TRBV28 with TRBJ1-5; D is undetermined. The ends were cut back, 6 bases at V and 3 bases at J, with 12 bases in the middle. Germline V gene lookup returns CDR1 MDHEN and CDR2 SYDVKM. The CDR3 sequence is 14 residues long. The CDR3 coding sequence is TGTGCCAGCAGGGTTCCCCAGGCCAATCAGCCCCAGCATTTT. Translation gives CASRVPQANQPQHF.

This clone was observed a handful of times. Other DNA sequences of this sample code for an identical CDR3. The chain is built from TRBV18 and TRBJ1-1; 8 nucleotides line up with TRBD1. The CDR3 covers 14 residues. Trimming at V came to 2 bases and at J to 4 bases, leaving 3 bases not matched to a gene. Germline V gene sequence: CDR1 KGHSH, CDR2 LQKENI. CDR3 sequence (DNA): TGTGCCAGCTCACCAGGACAGGGAGGCACTGAAGCTTTCTTT. It is translated as CASSPGQGGTEAFF.

This clone was detected only a few times. The rearrangement links TRBV7-2 to TRBJ2-7; TRBD1 matches 7 bases. This CDR3 is built from 14 residues. Germline V gene lookup returns CDR1 SGHTA and CDR2 FQGNSA. The junction had 6 bases not matched to a gene; V was cut back by 5 bases and J by 2 bases. CDR3 sequence: CASSRRDRAYEQYF. In DNA, the CDR3 is TGTGCCAGCAGCCGCCGGGACAGAGCCTACGAGCAGTACTTC.

The chain employs TRBV11-3 and TRBJ2-3; 7 positions match TRBD2. This CDR3 comprises 14 residues. Trimming at V came to 1 base and at J to 3 bases, leaving 1 base not matched to a gene. Germline loops: CDR1 SGHNT, CDR2 YENEEA. The CDR3: CASSLVGGTDTQYF. The CDR3 DNA sequence: TGTGCCAGCAGCTTAGTCGGGGGGACAGATACGCAGTATTTT.

The CDR3 sequence: CASSPRQGRGEAFF. CDR3 bases: TGTGCCAGCAGCCCCCGACAGGGAAGGGGGGAAGCTTTCTTT. The genes are TRBV7-2 and TRBJ1-1; TRBD1 matches at 7 bases. CDR3 size: 14 residues. CDR1 is SGHTA and CDR2 is FQGNSA in the germline V gene. J lost 8 bases, V lost 5 bases, and 11 bases had no gene match.

The CDR3 region is CASSVGVQAYNEQFF. CDR3 coding DNA: TGTGCCAGCAGCGTAGGGGTACAGGCATACAATGAGCAGTTCTTC. The chain has TRBV9 and TRBJ2-1, with D possibly TRBD1 on 5 matching bases. The CDR3 has 15 residues. Germline CDR1 is SGDLS and CDR2 is YYNGEE. Trimming took off 0 bases at V and 4 bases at J, with 11 bases between the two ends.

This clone has a handful of counts. This chain connects TRBV5-4 to TRBJ2-3; 8 nucleotides line up with TRBD2. The CDR3 extends over 16 amino acids. V lost 3 bases, J lost 2 bases, and 8 bases stayed unmatched. Germline-derived CDR1 and CDR2 are SGHNT and YYREEE (reference sequence). CDR3 amino acids: CASSSRFSGATDTQYF. CDR3 nucleotides: TGTGCCAGCAGCTCACGATTTAGCGGGGCCACAGATACGCAGTATTTT.

This clone has only a few counts. The chain links TRBV20-1 to TRBJ2-3; 11 nucleotides line up with TRBD2. Germline V gene lookup returns CDR1 DFQATT and CDR2 SNEGSKA (reference sequence). The length of the CDR3 is 11 residues. Trimming cost V 6 bases and J 11 bases; bases outside gene matches: 4. CDR3 sequence reads: CSAAGTSGQYF. The CDR3 DNA sequence: TGCAGTGCCGCCGGGACTAGCGGGCAGTATTTT.